This TCR beta chain was observed in a study of cytomegalovirus exposure and HLA in healthy donors. Looked up from germline, CDR1 is SGHRS and CDR2 is YFSETQ. CDR3 length: 9 amino acids. V dropped 9 bases and J dropped 4 bases, with 4 bases sitting between them. In its sample, this clone was seen a few times. Its antigen is undetermined. Both 60 Vbeta primers and 13 Jbeta primers went into the PCR. Clones were read by immunoSEQ multiplex PCR, and TCRdb kept only the in-frame ones, dropping some. The repertoire holds about 150,000 clones, with about four fifths as singletons. The study's findings and limits: TCR beta sequences reportedly predicted the HLA-A and HLA-B alleles of most subjects accurately.

V gene TRBV5-1 combines with J gene TRBJ2-5, with unresolved D. Sequenced: PBMCs. This TCR came from a woman aged 35 to 49 in good health and CMV-seropositive. The CDR3 spells CATSETQYF. The CDR3 bases are TGCGCCACCTCAGAGACCCAGTACTTC.